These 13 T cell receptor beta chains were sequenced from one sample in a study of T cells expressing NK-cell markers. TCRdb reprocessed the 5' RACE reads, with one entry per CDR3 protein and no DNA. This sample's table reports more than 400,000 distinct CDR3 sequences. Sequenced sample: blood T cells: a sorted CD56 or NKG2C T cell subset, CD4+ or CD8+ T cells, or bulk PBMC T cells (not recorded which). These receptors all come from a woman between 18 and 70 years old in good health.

Here the CDR3 reads CASSLSWRGSKYNEQFF. This sequence joins TRBV7-2 and TRBJ2-1; checking the TCRdb D call of TRBD1 is not possible without DNA. This CDR3 region has 17 residues. Germline V gene sequence: CDR1 SGHTA, CDR2 FQGNSA.

The CDR3 sequence: CASSSSSRREDTGELFF. The chain has TRBV5-6 and TRBJ2-2; checking the TCRdb D call of TRBD2 is not possible without DNA. The CDR3 extends over 17 amino acids. CDR1 and CDR2 (germline): SGHDT, YYEEEE.

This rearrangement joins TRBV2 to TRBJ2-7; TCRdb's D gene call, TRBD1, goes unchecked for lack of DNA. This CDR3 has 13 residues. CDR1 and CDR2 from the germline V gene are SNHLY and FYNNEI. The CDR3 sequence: CASEARGTYEQYF.

The CDR3 loop is CASTLGVAAYEQYF. The V gene is TRBV7-2, the J gene TRBJ2-7; TCRdb gives TRBD2 as the D gene, but with no DNA this cannot be confirmed. The CDR3 has 14 amino acids. The germline gives CDR1 SGHTA, CDR2 FQGNSA.

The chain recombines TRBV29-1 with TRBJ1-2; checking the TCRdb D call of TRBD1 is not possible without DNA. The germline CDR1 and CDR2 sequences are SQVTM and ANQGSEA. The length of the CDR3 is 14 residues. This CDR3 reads CSVERAGQNYGYTF.

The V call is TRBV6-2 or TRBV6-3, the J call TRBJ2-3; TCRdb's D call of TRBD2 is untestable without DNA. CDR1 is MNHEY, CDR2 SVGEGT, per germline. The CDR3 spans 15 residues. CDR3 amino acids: CASSDLAGPTDTQYF.

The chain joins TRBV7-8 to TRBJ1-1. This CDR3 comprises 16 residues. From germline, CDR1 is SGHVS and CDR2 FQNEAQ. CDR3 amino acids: CASSPLLNTLNTEAFF.

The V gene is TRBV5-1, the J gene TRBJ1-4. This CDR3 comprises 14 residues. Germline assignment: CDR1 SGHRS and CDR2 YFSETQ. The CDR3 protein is CASSLGQQNEKLFF.

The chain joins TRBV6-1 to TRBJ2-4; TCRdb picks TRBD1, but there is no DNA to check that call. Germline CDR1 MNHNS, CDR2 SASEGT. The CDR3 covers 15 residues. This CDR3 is CASGIEGDGKNIQYF.

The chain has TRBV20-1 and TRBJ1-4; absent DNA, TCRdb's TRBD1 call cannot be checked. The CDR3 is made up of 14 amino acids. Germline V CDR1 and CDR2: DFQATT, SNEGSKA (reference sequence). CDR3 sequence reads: CSAPGETGLEKLFF.

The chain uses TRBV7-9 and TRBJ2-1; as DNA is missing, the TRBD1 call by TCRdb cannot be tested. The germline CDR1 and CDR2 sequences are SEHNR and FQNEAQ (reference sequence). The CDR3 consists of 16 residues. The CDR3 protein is CASSRRPGQRHNEQFF.

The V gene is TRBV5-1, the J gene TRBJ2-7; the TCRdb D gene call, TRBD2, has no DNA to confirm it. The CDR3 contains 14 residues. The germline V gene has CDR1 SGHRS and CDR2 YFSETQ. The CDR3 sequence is CASSLNSGRYEQYF.

CDR3 residues: CATSNVGNQPQHF. V usage is TRBV27 and J usage is TRBJ1-5. The CDR3 has 13 residues. Germline values: CDR1 MNHEY, CDR2 SMNVEV (reference sequence).